These T cell receptor beta chains were read from a single sample in a study of monozygotic twins with inflammatory bowel disease. TCRdb reanalyzed the 5' RACE reads, giving one entry per CDR3 protein sequence and no DNA. The table gives 440,000 or so distinct CDR3 sequences; the top ten clones make up approximately 2.3% of it. The material sequenced was blood. These receptors were obtained from a human donor with ulcerative colitis or Crohn's disease, or a healthy co-twin of an affected twin (not recorded which). Each CDR3 is given with its conserved first and last residue.

length | J | V | CDR3
14 | TRBJ2-7 | TRBV4-1 | CASSAGTGGFEQYF
15 | TRBJ2-1 | TRBV7-2 | CASSPRRESYNEQFF
14 | TRBJ1-4 | TRBV7-2 | CASRTQVTWGKLFF
14 | TRBJ2-2 | TRBV7-2 | CASSLAAWTGELFF
16 | TRBJ1-1 | TRBV7-8 | CASSLARGEIDTEAFF
15 | TRBJ2-1 | TRBV3-1 | CASSVGGAYYNEQFF
15 | TRBJ2-1 | TRBV27 | CASRKREAAGNEQFF
15 | TRBJ2-3 | TRBV13 | CASSLRDTTTDTQYF
16 | TRBJ2-1 | TRBV7-9 | CASSLALAMRYNEQFF
18 | TRBJ2-1 | TRBV20-1 | CSARSKTSGRSNYNEQFF
15 | TRBJ2-5 | TRBV29-1 | CSVTLPDRRQETQYF
13 | TRBJ1-5 | TRBV20-1 | CSAHSGTNQPQHF
17 | TRBJ2-3 | TRBV5-1 | CASSPGTSGANTDTQYF
14 | TRBJ2-4 | TRBV7-2 | CASSPRPAKNIQYF
16 | TRBJ2-3 | TRBV30 | CAQRPYLAPSTDTQYF
13 | TRBJ2-2 | TRBV24-1 | CATSDINTGELFF
14 | TRBJ2-7 | TRBV20-1 | CSARGQGFLGEQYF
13 | TRBJ2-7 | TRBV20-1 | CSANGGGSYEQYF
15 | TRBJ1-5 | TRBV12-3/TRBV12-4 | CASSTGQLSNQPQHF
13 | TRBJ1-2 | TRBV7-2 | CASQPPGVEGYTF
14 | TRBJ1-2 | TRBV12-3/TRBV12-4 | CASSFPGGQYGYTF
14 | TRBJ2-3 | TRBV2 | CASSENNVGDTQYF
16 | TRBJ1-5 | TRBV3-1 | CASSQGSSYSNQPQHF
16 | TRBJ2-1 | TRBV7-6 | CASSLAGGSARNEQFF
14 | TRBJ2-7 | TRBV28 | CASSRTGGGYEQYF
14 | TRBJ2-5 | TRBV7-8 | CASSPTTLWATQYF
17 | TRBJ2-1 | TRBV6-1 | CASSGASGGTAIDEQFF
14 | TRBJ2-4 | TRBV7-3 | CASSQDRVDNIQYF
14 | TRBJ1-5 | TRBV6-6 | CASRGQYSNQPQHF
13 | TRBJ1-1 | TRBV30 | CAWNRGANTEAFF
18 | TRBJ2-1 | TRBV7-7 | CASSLRQGLAGVGNEQFF
15 | TRBJ2-3 | TRBV11-2 | CASSSQHPSTDTQYF
15 | TRBJ1-1 | TRBV11-2 | CASSRSRGKNTEAFF
16 | TRBJ1-5 | TRBV7-2 | CASSLVWGQSNQPQHF
20 | TRBJ2-3 | TRBV5-6 | CASSGWLADTPWVSTDTQYF
16 | TRBJ2-5 | TRBV4-1 | CASSQTGQRVQETQYF
16 | TRBJ1-6 | TRBV5-1 | CASSLLGQELNSPLHF
16 | TRBJ1-3 | TRBV4-3 | CASSQEIQGTGNTIYF
16 | TRBJ2-7 | TRBV5-1 | CASSLGPAGPGNEQYF
14 | TRBJ2-7 | TRBV11-2 | CASSLVEGSSEQYF
15 | TRBJ2-1 | TRBV28 | CASSPPLASYNEQFF
16 | TRBJ1-5 | TRBV28 | CASSHPPGRGNQPQHF
13 | TRBJ2-7 | TRBV3-1 | CASHFFGTYEQYF
14 | TRBJ1-1 | TRBV3-1 | CASSQSDLNTEAFF
13 | TRBJ1-2 | TRBV7-9 | CASSPRQVALYTF
15 | TRBJ2-1 | TRBV7-3 | CASSLTLADNNEQFF
16 | TRBJ2-7 | TRBV27 | CASSLSGLAVNYEQYF
17 | TRBJ2-1 | TRBV7-8 | CASSPYSGRASYNEQFF